These 16 T cell receptor beta chains were all obtained from the same sample, sequenced in a study of blood T cell repertoires in COVID-19. The repertoire was sequenced with immunoSEQ multiplex PCR; TCRdb's copy has only in-frame clones and lacks some. The sample has some 490,000 clones, approximately 85% seen once; the top ten hold roughly 3.2%. The sample taken for sequencing was peripheral blood. These receptors all stem from a human donor in a cohort sampled during active COVID-19.

Remarks on this clone: Additional DNA sequences in this sample encode the identical CDR3. The chain uses TRBV11-3 and TRBJ1-1; tentatively, D is TRBD1 (5 bases). CDR3 length: 14 amino acids. Germline V gives CDR1 SGHNT, CDR2 YENEEA. V shed 0 bases and J shed 1 base, with 6 bases lying between them. Here the CDR3 DNA reads TGTGCCAGCAGCTTAGACGGACAGAACACTGAAGCTTTCTTT. Amino acids: CASSLDGQNTEAFF.

This clone was seen just once. The chain uses TRBV6-5 and TRBJ1-3; no definite D call. Germline CDR1 and CDR2: MNHEY and SVGAGI. The CDR3 runs 14 residues. Deletions cut 10 bases from V and 0 bases from J, with 13 bases between. CDR3 residues: CATFEGFSGNTIYF. The CDR3 DNA reads as TGTGCCACTTTTGAGGGCTTCTCTGGAAACACCATATATTTT.

The V call is TRBV5-6, the J call TRBJ2-2; tentative D call: TRBD2 (6 bases). Germline lookup yields CDR1 SGHDT and CDR2 YYEEEE. The CDR3 is made up of 16 amino acids. V lost 4 bases and J 1 base, leaving 14 bases between the germline ends. The CDR3 here is CASSLPGVQNTGELFF. CDR3 nucleotide sequence: TGTGCCAGCAGCCTTCCGGGAGTCCAGAACACCGGGGAGCTGTTTTTT.

Turning to this clone: Within the sample, other DNA sequences also encode this same CDR3. The chain joins TRBV19 to TRBJ1-5; 8 positions match TRBD1. The V gene end was trimmed by 3 bases and the J gene end by 2 bases; junction bases not matched to a gene: 3. Germline CDR1 is LNHDA and CDR2 is SQIVND (reference sequence). The CDR3 spans 15 residues. The CDR3 nucleotides are TGTGCCAGTAGTATTGGGACAGGTGGCAATCAGCCCCAGCATTTT. Its protein is CASSIGTGGNQPQHF.

The chain carries TRBV7-6 and TRBJ2-3; 8 nucleotides match TRBD2. The germline gives CDR1 SGHVS, CDR2 FNYEAQ. CDR3 length: 16 amino acids. Trimming removed 5 bases from V and 5 bases from J; junction bases left unmatched: 12. The CDR3 spells CASSPLAGKGVDTQYF. As DNA, the CDR3 is TGTGCCAGCAGCCCGCTAGCGGGCAAGGGGGTAGATACGCAGTATTTT.

The genes are TRBV27 and TRBJ1-2; D is ambiguous. Looked up from germline, CDR1 is MNHEY and CDR2 is SMNVEV (reference sequence). The CDR3 sequence is 12 residues long. V lost 4 bases, J lost 5 bases, and 8 bases lay in between. The CDR3 loop reads CASSSTGYGYTF. The CDR3 DNA reads TGTGCCAGCAGTTCGACGGGTTATGGCTACACCTTC.

The chain couples TRBV5-6 to TRBJ2-7; D possibly corresponds to TRBD1 (5 bases). This CDR3 has 15 amino acids. With 0 bases removed from V and 5 bases from J, the gap between germline ends came to 15 bases. Germline loops: CDR1 SGHDT, CDR2 YYEEEE. CDR3 in amino acids: CASSLAYQGIHEQYF. The CDR3 bases are TGTGCCAGCAGCTTGGCCTACCAGGGAATTCACGAGCAGTACTTC.

The chain carries TRBV5-1 and TRBJ1-3; 9 bases match TRBD1. The CDR3 runs to 16 residues. V lost 4 bases and J lost 4; bases outside the gene matches: 9. Germline V gives CDR1 SGHRS, CDR2 YFSETQ. The CDR3 DNA sequence: TGCGCCAGCAGCCCCTCGGGACAGGGCTCGGGAAACACCATATATTTT. Protein product: CASSPSGQGSGNTIYF.

Note on this clone: At the DNA level, this CDR3 is encoded by other sequences in the same sample as well. This chain links TRBV11-3 with TRBJ1-1; TRBD1 is a possible D gene (6 bases). Trimming shortened V by 5 bases and J by 2 bases, and 9 bases separated the two germline ends. CDR3 size: 13 residues. The germline gives CDR1 SGHNT, CDR2 YENEEA. In nucleotides, the CDR3 is TGTGCCAGCAGCCGGACAGTAAACACTGAAGCTTTCTTT. Translated, it gives CASSRTVNTEAFF.

This clone was seen a single time. The V and J genes are TRBV7-9 and TRBJ1-1, with D uncertain. V was cut by 5 bases and J by 9 bases, with 19 bases left in between. The CDR3 spans 14 residues. Germline V gene sequence: CDR1 SEHNR, CDR2 FQNEAQ (reference sequence). The CDR3 sequence: CASSPREHTDQAFF. CDR3 coding DNA: TGTGCCAGCAGCCCTCGGGAGCATACCGACCAAGCTTTCTTT.

V gene TRBV18 combines with J gene TRBJ1-5, with unresolved D. The CDR3 is made up of 14 amino acids. Trimming took 4 bases from V and 2 from J, leaving 9 bases between them. Germline-derived CDR1 and CDR2 are KGHSH and LQKENI. This CDR3 is CASSLSKGNQPQHF. CDR3 nucleotide sequence: TGTGCCAGCTCACTATCTAAAGGCAATCAGCCCCAGCATTTT.

This clone has ten or more counts. CDR3 sequence: CASSGFRGGPSEQYF. The CDR3, as DNA: TGCGCCAGCAGTGGGTTTCGCGGAGGGCCTTCCGAGCAGTACTTC. The chain uses TRBV10-1 and TRBJ2-7; weak D call: TRBD2 (6 bases). V gave up 4 bases and J gave up 6 bases, with 19 bases separating them. This CDR3 spans 15 amino acids. Germline V CDR1 and CDR2: WNHNN, SYGVQD (reference sequence).

This clone came up once. The CDR3 protein is CASSVRGLGEKLFF. DNA of the CDR3: TGTGCCAGCAGCGTAAGAGGGCTGGGTGAAAAACTGTTTTTT. The chain has TRBV9 and TRBJ1-4; no firm D call. The CDR3 consists of 14 residues. Germline V lookup: CDR1 SGDLS, CDR2 YYNGEE. Trimming shortened V by 1 base and J by 7 bases, and 11 bases separated the two germline ends.

CDR3 region: CSVTEEGASNQPQHF. CDR3 DNA sequence: TGCAGCGTCACGGAGGAGGGGGCAAGCAATCAGCCCCAGCATTTT. This rearrangement joins TRBV29-1 to TRBJ1-5; the match to TRBD1 covers 7 bases. J was trimmed by 1 base and V by 6 bases; bases with no gene match: 9. Germline CDR1 and CDR2: SQVTM and ANQGSEA. The CDR3 covers 15 residues.

This chain joins TRBV29-1 and TRBJ1-2; perhaps TRBD1 as D (5 bases). CDR3 length: 11 residues. V was cut by 4 bases and J by 2 bases, with 5 bases left in between. Germline CDR1 is SQVTM and CDR2 is ANQGSEA. The CDR3 loop is CSVGGNYGYTF. Here the CDR3 DNA reads TGCAGCGTTGGGGGCAACTATGGCTACACCTTC.

J is TRBJ1-1 and V is TRBV7-3; unclear D gene. Germline V gives CDR1 SGHTA, CDR2 FQGTGA. The CDR3 covers 14 residues. V lost 5 bases, J lost 2 bases, and 12 bases lay in between. The CDR3 nucleotides read TGTGCCAGCAGCCAACTCACGGGAAACACTGAAGCTTTCTTT. Translation: CASSQLTGNTEAFF.